The T cell receptor (beta chain) described here comes from a study of blood T cell repertoires in COVID-19. Study as a whole: Specimens from acute and convalescent COVID-19 originated in the United States, Italy and Spain. Nucleic acid was either cDNA or gDNA, and it came from T cells, B-cell-depleted T cells, or PBMCs.

Per the original methods: Scientists estimated how many nucleated cells there were by amplifying reference gene primers. Generated by immunoSEQ multiplex PCR, the TCRdb table keeps only in-frame clones and is missing some. V and J calls plus clone size are reproduced from that table; the DNA served to infer D and trimming. The table lists under 200,000 clones, about 84% of them singletons. Individuals aged roughly 18 to 95 years were recruited from 24 US areas. Sequences were obtained from PBMCs or T cells enriched from blood (not recorded which). The sequence derives from a man aged 35-49 years with acute COVID-19.

The CDR3 region has the DNA TGTGCTAGTGGTTTATCTGCGAACACCGGGGAGCTGTTTTTT. It encodes CASGLSANTGELFF. The J gene is TRBJ2-2, the V gene TRBV12-5; no firm D call. V lost 3 bases, J lost 0 bases, and 5 bases lay in between. Germline CDR1 reads LGHNT; CDR2 reads FRNRAP. This CDR3 region has 14 residues.